Listed here are 26 T cell receptor beta chains from one sample, sequenced in a study of cytomegalovirus exposure and HLA in healthy donors. Clones were sequenced by immunoSEQ multiplex PCR, and TCRdb holds only the in-frame ones, with some missing. The sample has 200,000 to 250,000 clones; around nine tenths are singletons. Sequenced material: PBMCs. Receptors were obtained from a woman between 18 and 30 years old in good health and CMV-seronegative.

CDR3 sequence (DNA): TGTGCCAGCAGCGTAGACGGGACAGAGTACTACGAGCAGTACTTC. It codes for CASSVDGTEYYEQYF. The chain links TRBV9 to TRBJ2-7, with 7 bases that match TRBD1. Unmatched junction bases numbered 6, after V lost 0 bases and J lost 3 bases. This CDR3 contains 15 residues. In germline, CDR1 is SGDLS, CDR2 YYNGEE.

This chain links TRBV5-1 with TRBJ1-1, with D possibly matching TRBD1 (6 bases). The V end lost 3 bases, the J end lost 0 bases, and 9 bases lay between the germline ends. The germline V gene encodes CDR1 SGHRS and CDR2 YFSETQ. This CDR3 has 14 amino acids. This CDR3 reads CASSSGTLNTEAFF. DNA for the CDR3: TGCGCCAGCAGCTCAGGGACACTGAACACTGAAGCTTTCTTT.

This clone has only one observation. The chain employs TRBV11-2 and TRBJ1-6; possibly TRBD1 for D (5 bases). Per germline, CDR1 SGHAT and CDR2 FQNNGV. The V end was cut by 4 bases, the J end by 9 bases, with 10 bases between. CDR3 length: 13 amino acids. The CDR3 loop is CASSSYRSSPLHF. For the CDR3, the DNA is TGTGCCAGCAGCTCCTACAGGAGTTCACCCCTCCACTTT.

CDR3 sequence reads: CASTLSGRTGVSPLHF. The CDR3 nucleotides read TGTGCCAGCACCCTTAGTGGGAGGACAGGGGTCTCACCCCTCCACTTT. The chain links TRBV9 to TRBJ1-6; 9 nucleotides align to TRBD1. V was pared by 6 bases and J by 10 bases, with 14 bases of the junction left unmatched. The CDR3 totals 16 residues. Germline CDR1 is SGDLS and CDR2 is YYNGEE.

The chain has TRBV9 and TRBJ2-2; D might be TRBD2 (5 bases). The V gene lost 3 bases and the J gene lost 6 bases, with 9 bases spanning the gap. Germline V gene lookup returns CDR1 SGDLS and CDR2 YYNGEE. The CDR3 loop spans 13 amino acids. The CDR3 bases are TGTGCCAGCAGCGAAGAGGGATCCGGGGAGCTGTTTTTT. This codes for CASSEEGSGELFF.

This clone is a singleton in its sample. This chain uses TRBV7-9 with TRBJ2-1, with D possibly TRBD2 on 6 matching bases. This CDR3 region has 13 residues. Per germline, CDR1 SEHNR and CDR2 FQNEAQ (reference sequence). V lost 3 bases and J lost 9, with 12 bases in between. CDR3 coding DNA: TGTGCCAGCAGCTTTCGGAGGCGGGGTGAGCAGTTCTTC. Amino acids: CASSFRRRGEQFF.

This chain connects TRBV4-1 to TRBJ2-2, with D perhaps TRBD1 (6 bases). Germline V gives CDR1 MGHRA, CDR2 YSYEKL. The CDR3 is 15 amino acids. V lost 1 base to trimming and J lost 8 bases, with 14 bases between them. The CDR3 is CASSQVQGVTGELFF. Here the CDR3 DNA reads TGCGCCAGCAGCCAAGTACAGGGAGTGACGGGGGAGCTGTTTTTT.

This chain links TRBV27 with TRBJ1-1; D unresolved. The CDR3 consists of 13 residues. Germline-derived CDR1 and CDR2 are MNHEY and SMNVEV (reference sequence). V lost 8 bases and J 5 bases, leaving 15 bases between the germline ends. DNA for the CDR3: TGTGCCAGCCAGTTACTACCCAAGACTGAAGCTTTCTTT. It codes for CASQLLPKTEAFF.

This chain links TRBV4-1 with TRBJ1-2; 9 nucleotides agree with TRBD1. Germline V gives CDR1 MGHRA, CDR2 YSYEKL. This CDR3 is 14 amino acids long. Trimming cost V 4 bases and J 8 bases; bases outside gene matches: 8. The CDR3 protein is CASSLRTGERGYTF. The DNA of the CDR3 is TGCGCCAGCAGCCTCCGGACAGGGGAGAGGGGCTACACCTTC.

DNA of the CDR3: TGTGCCAGCAGTACCCCGGTAGGGCTAGCGGACACAGATACGCAGTATTTT. Translation: CASSTPVGLADTDTQYF. The rearrangement links TRBV28 to TRBJ2-3; 7 nucleotides match TRBD2. V gave up 5 bases and J gave up 2 bases; unmatched junction bases: 13. CDR1 and CDR2 (germline): MDHEN, SYDVKM. This CDR3 region has 17 residues.

This clone was detected only once. V and J are TRBV15 and TRBJ2-1; 12 nucleotides line up with TRBD2. In germline, CDR1 is LNHNV, CDR2 YYDKDF (reference sequence). V was pared by 3 bases and J by 8 bases, with 5 bases of the junction left unmatched. CDR3 length: 15 amino acids. CDR3 amino acids: CATSRLAGGPDEQFF. The CDR3 region has the DNA TGTGCCACCAGCAGGCTAGCGGGAGGGCCAGATGAGCAGTTCTTC.

The chain combines TRBV7-2 with TRBJ2-7, with 8 bases lining up with TRBD2. The germline CDR1 and CDR2 sequences are SGHTA and FQGNSA. The junction had 11 bases not matched to a gene; V was cut back by 3 bases and J by 1 base. The CDR3 length is 17 residues. The CDR3 DNA is TGTGCCAGCAGCTTCCGGAGCGGGAGTCCCCCTTCCTACGAGCAGTACTTC. It yields the protein CASSFRSGSPPSYEQYF.

The rearrangement uses TRBV19 and TRBJ1-6, with no clear D. V was trimmed by 6 bases and J by 1 base, leaving 13 bases between them. This CDR3 has 16 amino acids. Germline CDR1 reads LNHDA; CDR2 reads SQIVND (reference sequence). CDR3 sequence: CASRESTRSYNSPLHF. The CDR3 region has the DNA TGTGCCAGTAGGGAGTCGACGAGGTCCTATAATTCACCCCTCCACTTT.

The V gene is TRBV4-1, the J gene TRBJ2-7; 7 positions agree with TRBD2. Germline CDR1 MGHRA, CDR2 YSYEKL. V trimming: 1 base; J trimming: 1 base; junction bases outside the gene matches: 4. The CDR3 sequence is 15 residues long. This CDR3 is CASSQGGGASYEQYF. CDR3 DNA: TGCGCCAGCAGCCAAGGGGGAGGGGCTTCCTACGAGCAGTACTTC.

This clone was counted between two and nine times. This CDR3 is CATSRGGGDTEAFF. The CDR3 nucleotides are TGTGCCACCAGTCGGGGGGGCGGGGACACTGAAGCTTTCTTT. The V gene is TRBV19, the J gene TRBJ1-1; D perhaps matches TRBD1 (6 bases). V was clipped by 10 bases and J by 3 bases, with 18 bases between them. The CDR3 covers 14 residues. CDR1 LNHDA and CDR2 SQIVND come from the germline V gene (reference sequence).

The gene calls are TRBV6-6 and TRBJ2-3, with 8 positions matching TRBD2. With 7 bases clipped from V and 3 bases from J, the junction kept 12 bases outside the gene matches. CDR1 is MNHNY and CDR2 is SVGAGI in the germline V gene (reference sequence). The CDR3 is made up of 16 amino acids. The CDR3 nucleotides are TGTGCCAGCAAGAGAGTAGCGGGGATATTGACAGATACGCAGTATTTT. As protein: CASKRVAGILTDTQYF.

V usage is TRBV2 and J usage is TRBJ2-1, with 11 nucleotides matching TRBD2. Germline CDR1 reads SNHLY; CDR2 reads FYNNEI. Trimming took 6 bases from V and 1 from J; bases not matched to a gene: 5. The CDR3 runs 16 residues. The CDR3 loop is CASSSTSGDSYNEQFF. DNA of the CDR3: TGTGCCAGCAGCTCGACTAGCGGGGATTCCTACAATGAGCAGTTCTTC.

The rearrangement joins TRBV5-6 to TRBJ1-1; 8 bases fit TRBD1. The V and J ends lost 4 bases and 1 base, in that order; junction bases with no gene match: 9. This CDR3 is 16 amino acids long. Germline CDR1 reads SGHDT; CDR2 reads YYEEEE. CDR3 amino acids: CASSPRTGWANTEAFF. DNA for the CDR3: TGTGCCAGCAGCCCGCGGACAGGGTGGGCGAACACTGAAGCTTTCTTT.

This chain uses TRBV4-1 with TRBJ2-7; TRBD1 matches 9 bases. Germline-derived CDR1 and CDR2 are MGHRA and YSYEKL. The ends lost 3 bases at V and 6 bases at J; junction bases unmatched: 12. The CDR3 loop spans 16 amino acids. CDR3 in amino acids: CASSQVSGTGLGEQYF. CDR3 sequence (DNA): TGCGCCAGCAGCCAGGTTTCCGGGACAGGGCTTGGCGAGCAGTACTTC.

DNA for the CDR3: TGTGCCAGCAGCCTCCCCCCGGACTTAACCTACGAGCAGTACTTC. It yields the protein CASSLPPDLTYEQYF. This rearrangement joins TRBV28 to TRBJ2-7; a possible D gene is TRBD2 (5 bases). The V gene's germline CDR1 is MDHEN and CDR2 SYDVKM. V was shortened by 6 bases and J by 2 bases, with 17 bases between the two germline ends. CDR3 length: 15 residues.

V usage is TRBV7-8 and J usage is TRBJ2-7; the D gene is possibly TRBD1 (5 bases). The germline V gene encodes CDR1 SGHVS and CDR2 FQNEAQ. The V end lost 2 bases, the J end lost 4 bases, and 12 bases lay between the germline ends. The CDR3 sequence is 14 residues long. Here the CDR3 reads CASSLRPQEYEQYF. CDR3 nucleotide sequence: TGTGCCAGCAGCTTAAGGCCACAGGAATACGAGCAGTACTTC.

The rearrangement links TRBV6-1 to TRBJ2-7; D not resolved. CDR3 length: 11 residues. Germline-derived CDR1 and CDR2 are MNHNS and SASEGT. Trimming removed 5 bases from V and 6 bases from J, with 8 bases in between. CDR3: CASSRVTEQYF. DNA of the CDR3: TGTGCCAGCAGTCGGGTTACCGAGCAGTACTTC.

This clone was observed a single time. CDR3 bases: TGTGCCAGCAGCTCGGGACTTAATACGTACGTCAGGCTGTTTTTT. Its translation is CASSSGLNTYVRLFF. V usage is TRBV5-6 and J usage is TRBJ2-2; weak D call: TRBD2 (6 bases). V lost 3 bases and J 13 bases, leaving 22 bases between the germline ends. This CDR3 has 15 residues. Germline CDR1 is SGHDT and CDR2 is YYEEEE.

The rearrangement links TRBV4-2 to TRBJ2-1; 9 positions agree with TRBD2. Germline lookup yields CDR1 LGHNA and CDR2 YNFKEQ. The CDR3 sequence is 16 residues long. J lost 7 bases, V lost 4 bases, and 11 bases had no gene match. The CDR3 bases are TGTGCCAGCAGCCCGCAGGCGGGAGGGCCGTTAAATGAGCAGTTCTTC. It specifies CASSPQAGGPLNEQFF.

The chain uses TRBV11-2 and TRBJ2-1; 7 bases agree with TRBD2. Trimming cost V 7 bases and J 7 bases; bases outside gene matches: 10. The CDR3 contains 14 residues. Germline V CDR1 and CDR2: SGHAT, FQNNGV. The CDR3 sequence is CASNPLAGVNEQFF. The CDR3 region has the DNA TGTGCCAGCAATCCCCTTGCGGGAGTAAATGAGCAGTTCTTC.

This sequence joins TRBV2 and TRBJ2-7, with 7 nucleotides matching TRBD1. With 5 bases clipped from V and 0 bases from J, the junction kept 4 bases outside the gene matches. The CDR3 sequence is 14 residues long. The germline V gene has CDR1 SNHLY and CDR2 FYNNEI. This chain's CDR3 is CASSTTGPSYEQYF. The CDR3 DNA sequence: TGTGCCAGCAGTACGACAGGGCCCTCCTACGAGCAGTACTTC.